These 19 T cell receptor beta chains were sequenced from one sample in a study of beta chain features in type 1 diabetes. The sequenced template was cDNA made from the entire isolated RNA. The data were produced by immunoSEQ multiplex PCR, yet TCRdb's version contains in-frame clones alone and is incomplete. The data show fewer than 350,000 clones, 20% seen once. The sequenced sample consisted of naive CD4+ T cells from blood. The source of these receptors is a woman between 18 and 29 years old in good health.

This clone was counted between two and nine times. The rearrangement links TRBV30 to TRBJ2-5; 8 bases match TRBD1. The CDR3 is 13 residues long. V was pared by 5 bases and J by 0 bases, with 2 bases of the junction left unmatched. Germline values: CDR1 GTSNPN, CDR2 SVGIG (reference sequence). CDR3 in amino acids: CAWSRGHQETQYF. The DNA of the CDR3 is TGTGCCTGGTCCAGGGGGCACCAAGAGACCCAGTACTTC.

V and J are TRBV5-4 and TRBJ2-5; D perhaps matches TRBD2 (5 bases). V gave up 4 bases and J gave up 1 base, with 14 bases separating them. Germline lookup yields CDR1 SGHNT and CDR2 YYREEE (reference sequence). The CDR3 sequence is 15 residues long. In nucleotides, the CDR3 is TGTGCCAGCAGCGTCCGGGGAACAGCCCAAGAGACCCAGTACTTC. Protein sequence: CASSVRGTAQETQYF.

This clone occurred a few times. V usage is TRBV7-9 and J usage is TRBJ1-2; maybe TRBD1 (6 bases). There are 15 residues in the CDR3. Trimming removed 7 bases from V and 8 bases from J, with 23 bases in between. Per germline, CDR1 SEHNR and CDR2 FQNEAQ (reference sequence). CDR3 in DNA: TGTGCCAGCACCATAGGAGTACAGGGTCTCGGGGGCTACACCTTC. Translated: CASTIGVQGLGGYTF.

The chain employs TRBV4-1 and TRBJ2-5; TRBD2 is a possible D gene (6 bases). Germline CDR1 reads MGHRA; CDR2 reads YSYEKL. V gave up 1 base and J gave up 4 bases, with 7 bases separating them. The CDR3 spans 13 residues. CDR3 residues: CASSQASAETQYF. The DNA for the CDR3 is TGCGCCAGCAGCCAAGCTAGCGCAGAGACCCAGTACTTC.

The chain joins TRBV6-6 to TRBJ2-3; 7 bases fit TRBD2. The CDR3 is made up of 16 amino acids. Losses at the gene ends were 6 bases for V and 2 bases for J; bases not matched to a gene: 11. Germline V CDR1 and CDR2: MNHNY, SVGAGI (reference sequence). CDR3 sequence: CASSLGLAVDTDTQYF. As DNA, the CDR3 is TGTGCCAGCAGCCTGGGGCTAGCGGTAGACACAGATACGCAGTATTTT.

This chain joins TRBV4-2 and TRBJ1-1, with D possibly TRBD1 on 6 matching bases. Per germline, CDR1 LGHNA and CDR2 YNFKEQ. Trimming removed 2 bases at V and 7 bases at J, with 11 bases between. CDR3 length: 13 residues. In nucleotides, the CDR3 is TGTGCCAGCAGCCAACGCCGGACAGATGAAGCTTTCTTT. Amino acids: CASSQRRTDEAFF.

For the CDR3, the DNA is TGTGCCTGGAGGATTAGCGGGAGCGCAGATACGCAGTATTTT. It specifies CAWRISGSADTQYF. This chain connects TRBV30 to TRBJ2-3; 9 nucleotides agree with TRBD2. J was trimmed by 4 bases and V by 3 bases; bases with no gene match: 5. CDR3 length equals 14 residues. Germline V gene data show CDR1 as GTSNPN and CDR2 as SVGIG (reference sequence). The full variable domain, in which reference TRBV30 and TRBJ2-3 provide the parts outside the CDR3, is SQTIHQWPATLVQPVGSPLSLECTVEGTSNPNLYWYRQAAGRGLQLLFYSVGIGQISSEVPQNLSASRPQDRQFILSSKKLLLSDSGFYLCAWRISGSADTQYFGPGTRLTVL.

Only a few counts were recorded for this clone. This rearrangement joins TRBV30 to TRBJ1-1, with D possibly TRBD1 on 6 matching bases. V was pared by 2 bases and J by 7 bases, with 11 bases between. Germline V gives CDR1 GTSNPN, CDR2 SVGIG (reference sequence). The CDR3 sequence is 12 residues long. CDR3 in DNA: TGTGCCTGGAGTTACCTACAGGGTGAAGCTTTCTTT. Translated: CAWSYLQGEAFF.

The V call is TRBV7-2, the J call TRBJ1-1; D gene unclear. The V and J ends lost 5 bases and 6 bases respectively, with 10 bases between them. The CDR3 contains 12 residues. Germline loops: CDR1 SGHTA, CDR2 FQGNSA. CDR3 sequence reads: CASSPPAAEAFF. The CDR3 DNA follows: TGTGCCAGCAGCCCCCCTGCAGCTGAAGCTTTCTTT.

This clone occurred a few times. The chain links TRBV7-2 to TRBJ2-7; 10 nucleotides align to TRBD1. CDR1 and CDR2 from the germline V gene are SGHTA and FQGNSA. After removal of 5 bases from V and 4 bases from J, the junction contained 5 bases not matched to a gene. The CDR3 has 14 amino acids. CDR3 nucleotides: TGTGCCAGCAGCCTTGACAGGGGGCGGTACGAGCAGTACTTC. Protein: CASSLDRGRYEQYF.

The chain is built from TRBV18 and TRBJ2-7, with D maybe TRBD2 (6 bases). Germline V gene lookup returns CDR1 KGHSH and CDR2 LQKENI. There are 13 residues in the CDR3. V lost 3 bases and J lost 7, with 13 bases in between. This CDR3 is CASSPTSSGEQYF. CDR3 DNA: TGTGCCAGCTCACCGACGAGTAGCGGAGAGCAGTACTTC.

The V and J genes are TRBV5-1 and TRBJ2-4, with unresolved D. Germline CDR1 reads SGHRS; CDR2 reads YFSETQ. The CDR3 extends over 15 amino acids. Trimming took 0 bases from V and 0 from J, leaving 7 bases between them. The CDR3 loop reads CASSLEAAAKNIQYF. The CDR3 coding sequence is TGCGCCAGCAGCTTGGAAGCTGCAGCCAAAAACATTCAGTACTTC.

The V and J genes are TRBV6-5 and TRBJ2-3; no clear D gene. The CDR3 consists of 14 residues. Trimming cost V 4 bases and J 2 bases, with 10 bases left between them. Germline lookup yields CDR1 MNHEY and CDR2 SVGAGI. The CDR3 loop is CASSSHQSTDTQYF. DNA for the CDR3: TGTGCCAGCAGTTCCCACCAGTCCACAGATACGCAGTATTTT.

The CDR3 bases are TGCGCCAGCAAGGAAGGGGGCCTAGGGAACTATGGCTACACCTTC. It encodes CASKEGGLGNYGYTF. The chain has TRBV5-1 and TRBJ1-2, with 7 bases matching TRBD1. After removal of 6 bases from V and 2 bases from J, the junction contained 10 bases not matched to a gene. The CDR3 consists of 15 residues. Germline lookup yields CDR1 SGHRS and CDR2 YFSETQ.

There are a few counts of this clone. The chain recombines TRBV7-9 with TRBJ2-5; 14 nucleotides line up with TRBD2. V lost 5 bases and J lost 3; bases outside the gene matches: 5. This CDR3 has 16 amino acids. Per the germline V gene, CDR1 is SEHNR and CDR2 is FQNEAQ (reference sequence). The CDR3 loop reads CASSRGLAGGEETQYF. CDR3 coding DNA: TGTGCCAGCAGCCGCGGACTAGCGGGGGGTGAAGAGACCCAGTACTTC.

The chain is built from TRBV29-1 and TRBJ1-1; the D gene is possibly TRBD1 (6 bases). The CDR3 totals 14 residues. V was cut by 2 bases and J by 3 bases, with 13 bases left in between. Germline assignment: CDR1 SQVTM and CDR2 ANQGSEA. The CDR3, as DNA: TGCAGCGTTGAAAGGGTCAGGGGAGACACTGAAGCTTTCTTT. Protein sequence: CSVERVRGDTEAFF.

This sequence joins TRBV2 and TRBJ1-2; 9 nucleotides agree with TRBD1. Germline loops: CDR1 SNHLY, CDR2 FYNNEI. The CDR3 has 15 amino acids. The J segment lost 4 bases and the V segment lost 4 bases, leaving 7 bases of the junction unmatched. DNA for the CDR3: TGTGCCAGCAGTGGGGGGACAGGGTTCGGCTATGGCTACACCTTC. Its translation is CASSGGTGFGYGYTF.

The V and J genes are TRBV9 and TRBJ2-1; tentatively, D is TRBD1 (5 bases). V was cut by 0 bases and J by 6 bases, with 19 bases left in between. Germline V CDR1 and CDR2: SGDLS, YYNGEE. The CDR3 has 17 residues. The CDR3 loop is CASSVGGGMWSSNEQFF. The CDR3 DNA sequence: TGTGCCAGCAGCGTAGGGGGCGGCATGTGGTCGAGCAATGAGCAGTTCTTC.

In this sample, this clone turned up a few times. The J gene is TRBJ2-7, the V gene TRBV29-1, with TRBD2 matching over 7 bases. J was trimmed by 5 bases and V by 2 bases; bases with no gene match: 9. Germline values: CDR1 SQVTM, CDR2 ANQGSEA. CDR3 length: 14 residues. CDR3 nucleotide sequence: TGCAGCGTTGAAAGCCCTCGGGGGAGGGACGAGCAGTACTTC. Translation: CSVESPRGRDEQYF.